This T cell receptor beta chain was retrieved from a study of shared clonotypes between healthy human individuals. Trimming pared 5 bases from V and 5 bases from J, leaving 4 bases between. CDR3 length: 9 residues. Looked up from germline, CDR1 is GTSNPN and CDR2 is SVGIG (reference sequence). Assay: immunoSEQ multiplex PCR; the TCRdb copy retains only in-frame clones and omits some. The data show 950,000 to 1,300,000 clones, around 76% seen once. Details on this clone: Its antigen remains unidentified.

The study's findings and limits: Several donors had around 5.2% of their naive CD4 clonotypes in common. Non-shared clonotypes had lower generation probabilities than clonotypes shared by all four sorted-subset donors.

This TCR was sampled from a man aged 18 to 30 in good health. What was sequenced was memory CD4+ T cells sorted from blood. Subset described: CD45RA-negative fraction. The genes are TRBV30 and TRBJ2-7; no clear D. CDR3 bases: TGTGCCTGGGTGGACGAGCAGTACTTC. Protein sequence: CAWVDEQYF.